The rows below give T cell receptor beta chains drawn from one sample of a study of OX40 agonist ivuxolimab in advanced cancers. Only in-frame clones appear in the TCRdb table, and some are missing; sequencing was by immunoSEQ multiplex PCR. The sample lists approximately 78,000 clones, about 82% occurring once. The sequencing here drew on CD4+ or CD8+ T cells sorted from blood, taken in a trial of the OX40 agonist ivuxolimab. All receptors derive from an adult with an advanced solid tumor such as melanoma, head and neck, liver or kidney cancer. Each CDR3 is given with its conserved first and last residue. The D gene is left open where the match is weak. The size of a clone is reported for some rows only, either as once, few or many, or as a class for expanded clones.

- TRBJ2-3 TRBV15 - CATSRDYTFTDTQYF TGTGCCACCAGCAGAGATTATACATTCACAGATACGCAGTATTTT
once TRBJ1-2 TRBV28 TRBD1 CATSGTGTGGSSYGYTF TGTGCCACCTCCGGGACCGGGACAGGGGGCTCCTCCTATGGCTACACCTTC
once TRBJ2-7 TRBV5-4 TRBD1 CASSPIGTGNYEQYF TGTGCCAGCAGCCCGATTGGGACAGGGAACTACGAGCAGTACTTC
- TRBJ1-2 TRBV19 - CASSIDWSSLYYGYTF TGTGCCAGTAGTATAGACTGGTCTAGTCTCTACTATGGCTACACCTTC
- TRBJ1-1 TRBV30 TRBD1 CAWSQGDLEAFF TGTGCCTGGTCACAGGGGGACCTTGAAGCTTTCTTT
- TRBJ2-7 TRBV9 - CASSVGGTASYEQYF TGTGCCAGCAGCGTAGGCGGGACAGCTTCCTACGAGCAGTACTTC
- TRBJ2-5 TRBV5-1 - CASSERVQETQYF TGCGCCAGCTCCGAGCGGGTCCAAGAGACCCAGTACTTC
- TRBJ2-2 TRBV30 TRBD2 CAWKGLAGRTGELFF TGTGCCTGGAAGGGACTAGCGGGTCGCACCGGGGAGCTGTTTTTT
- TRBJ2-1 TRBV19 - CASSMDYNEQFF TGTGCCAGTAGTATGGACTACAATGAGCAGTTCTTC
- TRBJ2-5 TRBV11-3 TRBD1 CASSWGQGARETQYF TGTGCCAGCAGCTGGGGACAGGGGGCGCGGGAGACCCAGTACTTC
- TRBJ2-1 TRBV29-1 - CSVRVGYNEQFF TGCAGCGTTCGGGTCGGATACAATGAGCAGTTCTTC
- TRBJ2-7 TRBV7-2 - CASSLADSRYEQYF TGTGCCAGCAGCTTAGCCGACTCTCGTTACGAGCAGTACTTC
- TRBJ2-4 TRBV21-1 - CAPVQADIQYF TGTGCCCCTGTTCAGGCGGACATTCAGTACTTC
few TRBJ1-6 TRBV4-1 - CASSQDWGPEINSPLHF TGCGCCAGCAGCCAAGATTGGGGGCCTGAGATTAATTCACCCCTCCACTTT
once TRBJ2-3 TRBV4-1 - CASRQGGGTDTQYF TGCGCCAGCAGGCAGGGGGGAGGAACAGATACGCAGTATTTT
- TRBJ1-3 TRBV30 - CAWSPQGRRSGNTIYF TGTGCCTGGAGTCCCCAAGGAAGGAGATCGGGAAACACCATATATTTT
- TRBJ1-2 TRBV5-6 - CASSLEIGSSGYTF TGTGCCAGCAGCTTGGAGATAGGGAGCAGTGGCTACACCTTC
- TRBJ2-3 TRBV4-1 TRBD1 CASSQGWQGDTDTQYF TGCGCCAGCAGCCAAGGATGGCAGGGGGACACAGATACGCAGTATTTT
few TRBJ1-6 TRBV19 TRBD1 CASQTGTGASPLHF TGTGCCAGTCAAACCGGGACAGGAGCCTCACCCCTCCACTTT
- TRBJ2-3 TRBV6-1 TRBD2 CASSVRGSGVTTDTQYF TGTGCCAGCAGTGTGCGAGGTAGCGGGGTTACCACAGATACGCAGTATTTT
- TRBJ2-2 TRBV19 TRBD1 CASTTYSGTGSVTGELFF TGTGCCAGTACTACATATTCCGGGACAGGGTCTGTAACCGGGGAGCTGTTTTTT
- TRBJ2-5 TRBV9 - CASSVGWDSGGQGETQYF TGTGCCAGCAGCGTAGGCTGGGACAGTGGAGGGCAGGGGGAGACCCAGTACTTC